This T cell receptor beta chain was documented in a study of CD8+ T cells in alopecia areata. Whole-study results and caveats: Sequencing of scalp samples also includes resident alphabeta T cells from normal skin. Lesional scalp, especially alopecia totalis/universalis, showed higher clonality than normal scalp.

Following extraction, RNA underwent reverse transcription to cDNA, which served as the sequencing template. Using immunoSEQ multiplex PCR, the repertoire was profiled, and TCRdb retains in-frame clones only, with some absent. This table has 130,000 or so clones, around 49% appearing once. For this clone: Its antigen remains unidentified.

Germline V gives CDR1 LNHDA, CDR2 SQIVND (reference sequence). The germline V and J ends were trimmed by 6 bases and 4 bases, with 15 bases remaining between them. The CDR3 is 14 residues long. The source was CD8+ T cells sorted from blood, collected at week 0. This clonotype originated in a human donor with alopecia areata. The rearrangement uses TRBV19 and TRBJ1-1; the D is unclear. The CDR3 DNA reads as TGTGCCAGTAGCCTTGGACCGGTCGGCACTGAAGCTTTCTTT. It yields the protein CASSLGPVGTEAFF.